These 20 T cell receptor beta chains originate from one sample sequenced in a study of shared clonotypes between healthy human individuals. The protocol was immunoSEQ multiplex PCR, while the TCRdb copy is restricted to in-frame clones and leaves out a portion. Here the sample spans about 480,000 clones, about 79% being singletons. What was sequenced was PBMCs. These TCRs come from a woman aged 35 to 49 in good health. Some clones in this sample may be carry-over from other donors' samples.

DNA of the CDR3: TGCGCCACCGCCACGGAACCGCGCCAAGAGACCCAGTACTTC. This sequence encodes CATATEPRQETQYF. The rearrangement joins TRBV5-1 to TRBJ2-5; D is unclear. CDR1 and CDR2 (germline): SGHRS, YFSETQ. The CDR3 sequence is 14 residues long. V was shortened by 9 bases and J by 1 base, with 16 bases between the two germline ends.

This chain connects TRBV13 to TRBJ1-1; D gene unclear. This CDR3 has 15 residues. In germline, CDR1 is PRHDT, CDR2 FYEKMQ (reference sequence). V was pared by 0 bases and J by 1 base, with 9 bases between. The CDR3 coding sequence is TGTGCCAGCAGCTTAGGCCGAGGGAAGAACACTGAAGCTTTCTTT. It codes for CASSLGRGKNTEAFF.

The chain joins TRBV11-2 to TRBJ1-1; D is uncertain. V lost 5 bases and J lost 7, with 11 bases in between. The CDR3 sequence is 12 residues long. From germline, CDR1 is SGHAT and CDR2 FQNNGV. Here the CDR3 reads CASSKDRFEAFF. The CDR3 coding sequence is TGTGCCAGCAGCAAAGACCGGTTTGAAGCTTTCTTT. The full variable domain, with the rest looked up from reference TRBV11-2 and TRBJ1-1, is EAGVAQSPRYKIIEKRQSVAFWCNPISGHATLYWYQQILGQGPKLLIQFQNNGVVDDSQLPKDRFSAERLKGVDSTLKIQPAKLEDSAVYLCASSKDRFEAFFGQGTRLTVV.

The J gene is TRBJ1-1, the V gene TRBV10-1, with no clear D. Trimming left V 2 bases short and J 1 base short, with 5 bases between. The CDR3 consists of 13 residues. Germline assignment: CDR1 WNHNN and CDR2 SYGVQD (reference sequence). Here the CDR3 reads CASSENPNTEAFF. CDR3 DNA sequence: TGCGCCAGCAGTGAGAACCCGAACACTGAAGCTTTCTTT.

The J gene is TRBJ2-2, the V gene TRBV6-5; 10 bases match TRBD2. This CDR3 spans 15 amino acids. The germline V gene encodes CDR1 MNHEY and CDR2 SVGAGI. The ends lost 6 bases at V and 6 bases at J; junction bases unmatched: 7. The CDR3 is CASRLAGVRSGELFF. CDR3 nucleotide sequence: TGTGCCAGCAGGCTAGCGGGAGTAAGGTCCGGGGAGCTGTTTTTT.

The chain employs TRBV7-9 and TRBJ1-4, with a possible D match to TRBD1 (6 bases). The CDR3 is 14 residues long. Germline loops: CDR1 SEHNR, CDR2 FQNEAQ (reference sequence). V was shortened by 5 bases and J by 8 bases, with 15 bases between the two germline ends. The CDR3 protein is CASSPLTGQEKLFF. CDR3 in DNA: TGTGCCAGCAGCCCGTTGACAGGTCAGGAAAAACTGTTTTTT.

The V call is TRBV10-3, the J call TRBJ2-5; D call uncertain. The DNA end is more similar to TRBJ2-7, so the J call may be wrong. The CDR3 sequence is 11 residues long. Per the germline V gene, CDR1 is ENHRY and CDR2 is SYGVKD. The CDR3 loop reads CAISESHEQYF. For the CDR3, the DNA is TGTGCCATCAGTGAGTCCCACGAGCAGTACTTC.

This clone has a single count. The rearrangement uses TRBV11-2 and TRBJ1-4, with 8 positions matching TRBD1. The CDR3 sequence is 16 residues long. The V segment lost 7 bases and the J segment 5 bases; nucleotides outside the gene matches: 12. Germline CDR1 and CDR2: SGHAT and FQNNGV. CDR3 amino acids: CASTLGEGQVNEKLFF. CDR3 bases: TGTGCCAGCACCCTAGGCGAGGGACAGGTCAATGAAAAACTGTTTTTT.

The gene calls are TRBV19 and TRBJ1-4, with 8 bases fitting TRBD1. Germline V gene data show CDR1 as LNHDA and CDR2 as SQIVND (reference sequence). CDR3 size: 17 residues. The trim removed 7 bases at V and 7 bases at J, leaving 17 bases unmatched. The DNA of the CDR3 is TGTGCCAGTAAACCCCCTCGGGCAGGGGGCAAAGGTGAAAAACTGTTTTTT. Protein: CASKPPRAGGKGEKLFF.

V is TRBV7-6 and J is TRBJ1-2; TRBD1 aligns across 7 bases. The germline CDR1 and CDR2 sequences are SGHVS and FNYEAQ. J was trimmed by 8 bases and V by 2 bases; bases with no gene match: 11. The CDR3 contains 15 residues. This CDR3 reads CASSLTTTGEGGYTF. The CDR3 DNA sequence: TGTGCCAGCAGCTTAACGACCACAGGGGAGGGAGGCTACACCTTC.

A word on this clone: The same CDR3 can be traced to other DNA sequences in this sample. The genes are TRBV20-1 and TRBJ2-5; D ambiguous. Looked up from germline, CDR1 is DFQATT and CDR2 is SNEGSKA (reference sequence). V lost 5 bases, J lost 3 bases, and 7 bases lay in between. The CDR3 runs 11 residues. CDR3 region: CSALGEETQYF. For the CDR3, the DNA is TGCAGTGCTCTTGGGGAAGAGACCCAGTACTTC.

The V call is TRBV5-1, the J call TRBJ2-2, with TRBD2 matching 7 bases. V was pared by 2 bases and J by 1 base, with 5 bases of the junction left unmatched. This CDR3 spans 16 amino acids. Germline-derived CDR1 and CDR2 are SGHRS and YFSETQ. The CDR3 reads CASSFGSGMNTGELFF. The CDR3 DNA is TGCGCCAGCAGCTTTGGCAGCGGGATGAACACCGGGGAGCTGTTTTTT.

V is TRBV19 and J is TRBJ2-3, with D uncertain. V was shortened by 7 bases and J by 2 bases, with 10 bases between the two germline ends. Germline CDR1 LNHDA, CDR2 SQIVND (reference sequence). The CDR3 covers 13 residues. CDR3: CASKVGNTDTQYF. The CDR3 DNA reads as TGTGCCAGTAAGGTGGGCAACACAGATACGCAGTATTTT.

This sequence joins TRBV28 and TRBJ1-2; no clear D gene. Germline V gene data show CDR1 as MDHEN and CDR2 as SYDVKM. This CDR3 spans 15 amino acids. The V end was cut by 4 bases, the J end by 8 bases, with 20 bases between. The CDR3 nucleotides read TGTGCCAGCAGTTCTCCACGGAAGGCATTTTGGGGCTACACCTTC. Its protein is CASSSPRKAFWGYTF.

The chain combines TRBV13 with TRBJ2-2; 9 positions agree with TRBD2. The CDR3 runs 15 residues. With 5 bases clipped from V and 4 bases from J, the junction kept 5 bases outside the gene matches. In germline, CDR1 is PRHDT, CDR2 FYEKMQ (reference sequence). The CDR3 is CASSALAGATGELFF. In nucleotides, the CDR3 is TGTGCCAGCAGCGCCTTAGCGGGGGCCACCGGGGAGCTGTTTTTT.

This sequence joins TRBV9 and TRBJ2-5; D uncertain. CDR3 length: 14 residues. CDR1 and CDR2 (germline): SGDLS, YYNGEE. V gave up 0 bases and J gave up 4 bases, with 10 bases separating them. The CDR3 DNA follows: TGTGCCAGCAGCGTAGGCCAGGACGGAGAGACCCAGTACTTC. Encoded protein: CASSVGQDGETQYF.

The chain couples TRBV7-9 to TRBJ2-7; D remains ambiguous. The V and J ends lost 2 bases and 0 bases respectively, with 11 bases between them. The CDR3 loop spans 15 amino acids. CDR1 and CDR2 from the germline V gene are SEHNR and FQNEAQ (reference sequence). The CDR3 loop is CASSLPVKGSYEQYF. The CDR3 DNA reads as TGTGCCAGCAGCTTACCTGTAAAGGGCTCCTACGAGCAGTACTTC.

The chain is built from TRBV30 and TRBJ2-2; 10 bases are shared with TRBD2. The CDR3 consists of 15 residues. The V and J ends lost 4 bases and 5 bases, in that order; junction bases with no gene match: 7. Germline values: CDR1 GTSNPN, CDR2 SVGIG (reference sequence). The CDR3 is CAWTGLAGDTGELFF. CDR3 bases: TGTGCCTGGACCGGGCTAGCGGGAGATACCGGGGAGCTGTTTTTT.

This sequence joins TRBV5-1 and TRBJ2-7; no firm D call. The germline gives CDR1 SGHRS, CDR2 YFSETQ. The CDR3 is 14 residues long. Trimming removed 0 bases from V and 6 bases from J, with 13 bases in between. In nucleotides, the CDR3 is TGCGCCAGCAGCTTGGAGCTGCCTCCTAGCGAGCAGTACTTC. It is translated as CASSLELPPSEQYF.

The CDR3 loop reads CASRLRSNQPQHF. The CDR3 nucleotides are TGTGCCAGCAGGTTGCGGTCGAATCAGCCCCAGCATTTT. The chain joins TRBV28 to TRBJ1-5; no firm D call. The CDR3 is made up of 13 amino acids. Germline V gene lookup returns CDR1 MDHEN and CDR2 SYDVKM. V was pared by 6 bases and J by 4 bases, with 10 bases between.